This T cell receptor (beta chain) derives from a study of T cells in placental villitis. A handful of cytomegalovirus and one Toxoplasma gondii villitis placentae were included. Infectious villitis mothers were younger with smaller fetuses. Sequencing used immunoSEQ v4. Repertoires were generated with immunoSEQ multiplex PCR, while TCRdb's copy carries only in-frame clones and drops some. The sample carries about 3,100 clones, about 79% recorded once. V dropped 3 bases and J dropped 6; count of bases not matched to a gene: 12. The length of the CDR3 is 17 residues. The germline gives CDR1 SGHTA, CDR2 FQGNSA. Only a few counts were recorded for this clone.

The chain employs TRBV7-2 and TRBJ2-4; the match to TRBD1 covers 9 bases. Specimen: placental tissue containing maternal and fetal cells. The source of this sequence is a human patient with infectious villitis; the placental T cells may come from both mother and fetus. CDR3 loop: CASSLAYNPGQGNIQYF. DNA of the CDR3: TGTGCCAGCAGCTTGGCGTACAACCCGGGACAGGGAAACATTCAGTACTTC. Supplemented by reference TRBV7-2 and TRBJ2-4, the full variable domain reads GAGVSQSPSNKVTEKGKDVELRCDPISGHTALYWYRQSLGQGLEFLIYFQGNSAPDKSGLPSDRFSAERTGGSVSTLTIQRTQQEDSAVYLCASSLAYNPGQGNIQYFGAGTRLSVL.